The following is a T cell receptor beta chain sequence with its context. The antigen remains unidentified. The data were obtained in a study of radiotherapy plus CTLA-4 blockade in lung cancer. General study points: There was expansion of tumor-derived TCR clones in blood after radiotherapy plus ipilimumab.

Measured with immunoSEQ multiplex PCR; TCRdb has only the in-frame clones, and not every one. The sample lists roughly 69,000 clones; 60% to 80% were seen once. Trimming took off 3 bases at V and 1 base at J, with 9 bases between the two ends. This CDR3 has 14 amino acids. Germline V CDR1 and CDR2: GTSNPN, SVGIG (reference sequence). Sequenced material: peripheral blood, taken from a patient treated with radiotherapy plus ipilimumab. This receptor was taken from a human donor with non-small cell lung cancer whose response to radiotherapy plus ipilimumab could not be evaluated. Some clones in this sample may be carry-over from other donors' samples. The chain combines TRBV30 with TRBJ1-4, with D possibly matching TRBD1 (5 bases). For the CDR3, the DNA is TGTGCCTGGAGATGGGGGGAAACTAATGAAAAACTGTTTTTT. Residues: CAWRWGETNEKLFF. Looking up the rest from reference TRBV30 and TRBJ1-4 gives the full variable domain: SQTIHQWPATLVQPVGSPLSLECTVEGTSNPNLYWYRQAAGRGLQLLFYSVGIGQISSEVPQNLSASRPQDRQFILSSKKLLLSDSGFYLCAWRWGETNEKLFFGSGTQLSVL.